Presented here are 6 T cell receptor beta chains from one specimen sequenced in a study of blood T cells in healthy people across ages. It was with a sample-barcoded 5' primer and a J-beta primer mix that a second PCR of roughly 7 to 12 cycles was run. TCRdb reanalysed the 5' RACE reads using MiXCR and keeps one entry per CDR3 protein. Here the sample spans 800,000 or so distinct CDR3 sequences, around 25% being singletons. A further study also used this sample, focusing on T cells of mothers and their children.

The sample comprised blood. The receptors originated from a boy aged 10-17 years in good health.

This clonotype was counted only a few times. This chain joins TRBV6-6 and TRBJ1-1, with D perhaps matching TRBD1 (6 bases). V lost 10 bases to trimming and J lost 3 bases, with 18 bases between them. The length of the CDR3 is 14 residues. Germline-derived CDR1 and CDR2 are MNHNY and SVGAGI (reference sequence). CDR3 region: CATHSQGLDTEAFF. The CDR3 DNA reads as TGTGCCACACATAGTCAGGGGTTGGACACTGAAGCTTTCTTT.

The chain is built from TRBV27 and TRBJ2-5, with TRBD1 matching over 7 bases. Germline V gives CDR1 MNHEY, CDR2 SMNVEV (reference sequence). The CDR3 is 15 amino acids. J was trimmed by 11 bases and V by 6 bases; bases with no gene match: 18. For the CDR3, the DNA is TGTGCCAGCAGCTCCAGAGGGGACAGCCCCTACAAGCAGTACTTC. It specifies CASSSRGDSPYKQYF.

This clonotype occurred a few times. V usage is TRBV7-9 and J usage is TRBJ1-1; D remains unclear. The CDR3 runs to 14 residues. CDR1 SEHNR and CDR2 FQNEAQ come from the germline V gene (reference sequence). Trimming shortened V by 1 base and J by 7 bases, and 13 bases separated the two germline ends. CDR3 sequence reads: CASSLGTGNYEAFF. The CDR3 DNA reads TGTGCCAGCAGCTTAGGGACTGGGAACTATGAAGCTTTCTTT. The whole variable domain, filled in from reference TRBV7-9 and TRBJ1-1, reads DTGVSQNPRHKITKRGQNVTFRCDPISEHNRLYWYRQTLGQGPEFLTYFQNEAQLEKSRLLSDRFSAERPKGSFSTLEIQRTEQGDSAMYLCASSLGTGNYEAFFGQGTRLTVV.

This chain connects TRBV3-1 to TRBJ2-1; D uncertain. The V and J ends lost 10 bases and 4 bases respectively, with 8 bases between them. The CDR3 consists of 11 residues. Germline loops: CDR1 LGHDT, CDR2 YNNKEL (reference sequence). DNA for the CDR3: TGTGCCACCAGACTTTACAATGAGCAGTTCTTC. Its translation is CATRLYNEQFF.

This clonotype was picked up a small number of times. This chain uses TRBV4-1 with TRBJ2-7; 11 bases fit TRBD2. Germline lookup yields CDR1 MGHRA and CDR2 YSYEKL. Germline trimming cut 4 bases from V and 6 bases from J; bases unmatched to any gene: 14. CDR3 size: 17 residues. CDR3 amino acids: CASSPEPTSGSIIEQYF. The DNA for the CDR3 is TGCGCCAGCAGCCCAGAGCCCACTAGCGGGAGTATTATCGAGCAGTACTTC.

This clonotype turned up a few times. The chain recombines TRBV10-3 with TRBJ2-7, with a tentative D call TRBD2 (5 bases). The CDR3 totals 17 residues. The V end was cut by 0 bases, the J end by 3 bases, with 18 bases between. Germline CDR1 ENHRY, CDR2 SYGVKD. CDR3 in amino acids: CAISESAARDRRYEQYF. CDR3 coding DNA: TGTGCCATCAGTGAGTCGGCTGCGAGGGATCGCCGCTACGAGCAGTACTTC.